This T cell receptor beta chain was captured by sequencing in a study of T cell responses to AZD1222 COVID-19 vaccine. This CDR3 comprises 12 residues. Germline loops: CDR1 DFQATT, CDR2 SNEGSKA (reference sequence). V was clipped by 3 bases and J by 4 bases, with 9 bases between them. Findings and limits, study-wide: Unmutated variant regions are reportedly targeted by nearly half of spike-specific TCRs.

Measured with immunoSEQ multiplex PCR; TCRdb has only the in-frame clones, and not every one. The table lists around 58,000 clones, around 84% of them singletons. With respect to this clone: Its antigen remains unknown.

The sequencing used peripheral blood, collected on day 0 of AZD1222 vaccination. This chain uses TRBV20-1 with TRBJ1-1; unclear D gene. The clonotype originates from an adult in good health. CDR3 protein: CSASTGRTEAFF. In DNA form, the CDR3 reads TGCAGTGCTAGTACCGGCCGCACTGAAGCTTTCTTT.